A single sample is the source of the 16 T cell receptor beta chains below, sequenced in a study of CD4+ T cells in melanoma. Libraries were prepared by immunoSEQ multiplex PCR; TCRdb keeps only in-frame clonotypes and omits some of them. Seen here are about 20,000 clones, just under 80% observed once, and the top ten hold approximately 9.7%. These receptor sequences come from a human donor with melanoma.

This clone was counted only a few times. The chain has TRBV30 and TRBJ1-2; D is perhaps TRBD1 (6 bases). Looked up from germline, CDR1 is GTSNPN and CDR2 is SVGIG (reference sequence). CDR3 size: 14 residues. Trimming took off 3 bases at V and 7 bases at J, with 18 bases between the two ends. DNA for the CDR3: TGTGCCTGGAGGACCAGCGGGGGGCTGGGTGGCTACACCTTC. It encodes CAWRTSGGLGGYTF.

The chain employs TRBV6-5 and TRBJ1-5; 9 bases fit TRBD1. The ends lost 4 bases at V and 1 base at J; junction bases unmatched: 2. CDR1 and CDR2 (germline): MNHEY, SVGAGI. CDR3 length: 15 amino acids. CDR3 in DNA: TGTGCCAGCAGTTCCGGGACAGGGAGCAATCAGCCCCAGCATTTT. Its protein is CASSSGTGSNQPQHF.

The rearrangement joins TRBV20-1 to TRBJ1-1, with D perhaps TRBD1 (5 bases). The germline V gene has CDR1 DFQATT and CDR2 SNEGSKA (reference sequence). The CDR3 runs 11 residues. The CDR3 here is CRGRGNTEAFF. The DNA for the CDR3 is TGCAGGGGGCGGGGAAACACTGAAGCTTTCTTT.

About this clone: One end of the junction does not line up with germline, which may come from a read error. The rearrangement joins TRBV5-4 to TRBJ2-3, with D perhaps matching TRBD1 or TRBD2 (6 bases each). The CDR3 consists of 12 residues. The germline V gene has CDR1 SGHNT and CDR2 YYREEE (reference sequence). CDR3 amino acids: CASSLGGAQGRF. The CDR3 DNA reads TGTGCCAGCAGCTTGGGCGGGGCCCAGGGGCGGTTT.

V gene TRBV7-2 combines with J gene TRBJ2-1; D is uncertain. V was clipped by 5 bases and J by 4 bases, with 6 bases between them. Looked up from germline, CDR1 is SGHTA and CDR2 is FQGNSA. The CDR3 totals 12 residues. CDR3 coding DNA: TGTGCCAGCAGCCCCCGGTACAATGAGCAGTTCTTC. Translation gives CASSPRYNEQFF.

A single count supports this clone. The chain has TRBV30 and TRBJ2-1; 9 bases map to TRBD1. Germline CDR1 is GTSNPN and CDR2 is SVGIG (reference sequence). The CDR3 is 14 amino acids. With 1 base clipped from V and 2 bases from J, the junction kept 0 bases outside the gene matches. The CDR3 bases are TGTGCCTGGAGTGGGGACAGGGCCTACAATGAGCAGTTCTTC. Translating gives CAWSGDRAYNEQFF.

This clone was seen more than once but under ten times. The chain links TRBV6-1 to TRBJ1-1; D not certain. V lost 6 bases and J 3 bases, leaving 11 bases between the germline ends. Germline CDR1 and CDR2: MNHNS and SASEGT. This CDR3 contains 13 residues. In nucleotides, the CDR3 is TGTGCCAGCAGGCGGCAGGAGTACACTGAAGCTTTCTTT. Translating gives CASRRQEYTEAFF.

The chain has TRBV30 and TRBJ2-6; 7 bases match TRBD1. Per the germline V gene, CDR1 is GTSNPN and CDR2 is SVGIG (reference sequence). V trimming: 1 base; J trimming: 3 bases; junction bases outside the gene matches: 6. The length of the CDR3 is 16 residues. CDR3 sequence (DNA): TGTGCCTGGAGTGAGGGGGCGCCATATGGGGCCAACGTCCTGACTTTC. Translating gives CAWSEGAPYGANVLTF.

The V gene is TRBV19, the J gene TRBJ1-1; D gene unclear. This CDR3 has 13 amino acids. V lost 1 base to trimming and J lost 4 bases, with 7 bases between them. Per germline, CDR1 LNHDA and CDR2 SQIVND (reference sequence). CDR3 coding DNA: TGTGCCAGTAGTATAGCGGGGATCACTGAAGCTTTCTTT. The encoded protein is CASSIAGITEAFF.

The genes are TRBV15 and TRBJ1-4; TRBD1 matches at 8 bases. The CDR3 is 13 residues long. After removal of 5 bases from V and 7 bases from J, the junction contained 3 bases not matched to a gene. Germline V gene sequence: CDR1 LNHNV, CDR2 YYDKDF (reference sequence). Here the CDR3 reads CATSGQGSEKLFF. Written as DNA, the CDR3 is TGTGCCACCAGCGGACAGGGTAGTGAAAAACTGTTTTTT.

In DNA form, the CDR3 reads TGTGCCAGCAGCGTAACATTCCCAGGGGAAGCTTTCTTT. Its translation: CASSVTFPGEAFF. The chain combines TRBV9 with TRBJ1-1; D may be TRBD1 (5 bases). CDR1 is SGDLS, CDR2 YYNGEE, per germline. The V end was cut by 1 base, the J end by 8 bases, with 12 bases between. This CDR3 contains 13 residues.

By sample fraction, this clone is large. This chain connects TRBV4-1 to TRBJ2-7; 10 nucleotides align to TRBD2. This CDR3 comprises 15 residues. Germline loops: CDR1 MGHRA, CDR2 YSYEKL. V shed 1 base, J shed 4 bases, and the junction held 4 bases outside the gene matches. In DNA, the CDR3 is TGCGCCAGCAGCCAAGCTAGCGGGGGAGCTTACGAGCAGTACTTC. Protein: CASSQASGGAYEQYF.

This clone was seen a handful of times. The genes are TRBV30 and TRBJ2-2; D uncertain. In germline, CDR1 is GTSNPN, CDR2 SVGIG (reference sequence). This CDR3 has 13 amino acids. The V gene lost 0 bases and the J gene lost 5 bases, with 7 bases spanning the gap. The CDR3 sequence is CAWSVRGTGELFF. Here the CDR3 DNA reads TGTGCCTGGAGTGTACGCGGTACCGGGGAGCTGTTTTTT.

The chain is built from TRBV18 and TRBJ1-1, with D possibly matching TRBD1 (5 bases). Between the trimmed V and J ends, which lost 7 bases and 4 bases, there was a span of 16 bases. Germline CDR1 KGHSH, CDR2 LQKENI. The length of the CDR3 is 14 residues. The CDR3, as DNA: TGTGCCAGCTGGAGGCTCACTGGGGGCACTGAAGCTTTCTTT. Translating gives CASWRLTGGTEAFF.

In this sample, this clone turned up a few times. The chain carries TRBV7-9 and TRBJ2-3, with D possibly TRBD1 on 5 matching bases. This CDR3 contains 15 residues. The germline V gene has CDR1 SEHNR and CDR2 FQNEAQ (reference sequence). Trimming pared 5 bases from V and 0 bases from J, leaving 12 bases between. CDR3 DNA: TGTGCCAGCAGCCGCCAGGGTTCTAGCACAGATACGCAGTATTTT. It is translated as CASSRQGSSTDTQYF.

The genes are TRBV19 and TRBJ1-5; possible D gene TRBD1, 5 bases. This CDR3 contains 14 residues. The germline V gene has CDR1 LNHDA and CDR2 SQIVND (reference sequence). Trimming stripped 11 bases from V and 3 bases from J, with 17 bases between. CDR3 sequence (DNA): TGTGCCGCCCGAGGAAGGGGAAACAATCAGCCCCAGCATTTT. Translating gives CAARGRGNNQPQHF.